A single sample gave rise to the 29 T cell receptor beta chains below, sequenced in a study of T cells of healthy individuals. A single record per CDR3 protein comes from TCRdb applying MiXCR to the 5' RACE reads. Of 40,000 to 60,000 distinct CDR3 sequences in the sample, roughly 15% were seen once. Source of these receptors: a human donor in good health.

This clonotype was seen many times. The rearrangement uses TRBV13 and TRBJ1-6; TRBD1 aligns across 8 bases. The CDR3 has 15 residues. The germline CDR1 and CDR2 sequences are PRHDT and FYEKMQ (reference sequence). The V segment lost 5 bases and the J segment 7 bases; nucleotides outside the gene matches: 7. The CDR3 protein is CASSTLTGVNSPLHF. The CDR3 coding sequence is TGTGCCAGCAGCACCCTGACAGGGGTCAATTCACCCCTCCACTTT.

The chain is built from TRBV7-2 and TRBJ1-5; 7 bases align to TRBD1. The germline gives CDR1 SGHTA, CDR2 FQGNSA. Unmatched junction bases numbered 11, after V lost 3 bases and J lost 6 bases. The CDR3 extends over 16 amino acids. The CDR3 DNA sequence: TGTGCCAGCAGCTTGGAGCTGGCAGGGGGGACTCAGCCCCAGCATTTT. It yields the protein CASSLELAGGTQPQHF. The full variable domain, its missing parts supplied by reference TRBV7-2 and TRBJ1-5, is GAGVSQSPSNKVTEKGKDVELRCDPISGHTALYWYRQSLGQGLEFLIYFQGNSAPDKSGLPSDRFSAERTGGSVSTLTIQRTQQEDSAVYLCASSLELAGGTQPQHFGDGTRLSIL.

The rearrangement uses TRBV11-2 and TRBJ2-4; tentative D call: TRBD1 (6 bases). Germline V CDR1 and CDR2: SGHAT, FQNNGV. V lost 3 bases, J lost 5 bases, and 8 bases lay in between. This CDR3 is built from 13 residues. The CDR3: CASSFNRENIQYF. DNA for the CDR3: TGTGCCAGCAGCTTTAACAGGGAAAACATTCAGTACTTC.

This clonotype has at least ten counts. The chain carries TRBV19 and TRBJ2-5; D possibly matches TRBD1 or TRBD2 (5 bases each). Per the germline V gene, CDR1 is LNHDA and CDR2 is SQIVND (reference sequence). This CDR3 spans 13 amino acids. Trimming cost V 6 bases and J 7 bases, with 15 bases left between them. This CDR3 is CASRGTLSGTQYF. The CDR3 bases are TGTGCCAGTAGGGGGACCCTGAGTGGGACCCAGTACTTC.

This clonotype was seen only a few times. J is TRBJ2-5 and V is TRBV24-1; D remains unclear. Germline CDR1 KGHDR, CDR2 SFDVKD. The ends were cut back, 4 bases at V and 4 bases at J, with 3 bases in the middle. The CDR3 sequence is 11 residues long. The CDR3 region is CATSDLETQYF. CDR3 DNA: TGTGCCACCAGTGACCTAGAGACCCAGTACTTC.

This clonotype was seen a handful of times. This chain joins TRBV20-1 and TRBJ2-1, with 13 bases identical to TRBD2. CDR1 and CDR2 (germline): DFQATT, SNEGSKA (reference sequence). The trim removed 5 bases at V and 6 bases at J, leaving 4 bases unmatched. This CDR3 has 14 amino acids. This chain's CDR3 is CSAGLAGVVNEQFF. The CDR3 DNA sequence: TGCAGTGCTGGACTAGCGGGAGTCGTCAATGAGCAGTTCTTC.

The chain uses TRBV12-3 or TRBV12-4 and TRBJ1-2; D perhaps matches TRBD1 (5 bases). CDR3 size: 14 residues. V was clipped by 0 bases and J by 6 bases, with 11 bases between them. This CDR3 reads CASSLALDRDGYTF. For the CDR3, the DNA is TGTGCCAGCAGTTTAGCCCTCGACAGAGATGGCTACACCTTC.

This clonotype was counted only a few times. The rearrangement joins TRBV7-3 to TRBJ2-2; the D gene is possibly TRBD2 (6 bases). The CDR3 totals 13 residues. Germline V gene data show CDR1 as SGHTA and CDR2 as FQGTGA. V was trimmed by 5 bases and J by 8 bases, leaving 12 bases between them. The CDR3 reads CASSIYREGELFF. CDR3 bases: TGTGCCAGCAGCATCTATCGGGAGGGGGAGCTGTTTTTT.

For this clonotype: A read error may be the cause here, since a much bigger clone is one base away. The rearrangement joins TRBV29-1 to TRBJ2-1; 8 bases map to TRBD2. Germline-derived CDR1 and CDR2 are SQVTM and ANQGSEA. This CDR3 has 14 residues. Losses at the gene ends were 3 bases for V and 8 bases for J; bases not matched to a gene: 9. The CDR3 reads CSVDGRARSDEQFF. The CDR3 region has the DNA TGCAGCGTTGACGGGAGGGCCAGAAGCGATGAGCAGTTCTTC.

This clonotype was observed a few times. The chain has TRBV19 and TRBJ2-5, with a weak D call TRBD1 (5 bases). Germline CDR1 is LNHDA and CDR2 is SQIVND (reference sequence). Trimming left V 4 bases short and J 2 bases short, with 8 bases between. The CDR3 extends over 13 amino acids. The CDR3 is CASSRGSQETQYF. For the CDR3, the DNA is TGTGCCAGTAGTAGGGGCAGTCAAGAGACCCAGTACTTC.

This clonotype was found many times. The CDR3 loop reads CASSQETGTGELFF. The CDR3 nucleotides are TGTGCCAGCAGCCAAGAGACGGGTACCGGGGAGCTGTTTTTT. The rearrangement links TRBV4-2 to TRBJ2-2, with D unresolved. CDR1 LGHNA and CDR2 YNFKEQ come from the germline V gene. There are 14 residues in the CDR3. The germline V and J ends were trimmed by 0 bases and 5 bases, with 7 bases remaining between them.

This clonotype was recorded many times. In nucleotides, the CDR3 is TGTGCCTGGAGCGCAGGTTTTAACACTGAAGCTTTCTTT. Translation gives CAWSAGFNTEAFF. The V and J genes are TRBV30 and TRBJ1-1; no clear D gene. Germline V gene sequence: CDR1 GTSNPN, CDR2 SVGIG (reference sequence). This CDR3 spans 13 amino acids. Trimming cost V 3 bases and J 2 bases, with 10 bases left between them.

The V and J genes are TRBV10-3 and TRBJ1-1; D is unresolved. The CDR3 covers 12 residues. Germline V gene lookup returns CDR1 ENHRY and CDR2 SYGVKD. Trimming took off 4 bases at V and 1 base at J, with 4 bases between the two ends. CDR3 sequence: CAISGGNTEAFF. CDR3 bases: TGTGCCATCAGTGGTGGGAACACTGAAGCTTTCTTT.

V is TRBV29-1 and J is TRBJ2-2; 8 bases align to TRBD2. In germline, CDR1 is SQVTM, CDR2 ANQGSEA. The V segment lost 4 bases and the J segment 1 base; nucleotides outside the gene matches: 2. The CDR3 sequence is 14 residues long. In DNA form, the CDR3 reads TGCAGCGTTGGAACTAGCGGGAACACCGGGGAGCTGTTTTTT. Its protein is CSVGTSGNTGELFF.

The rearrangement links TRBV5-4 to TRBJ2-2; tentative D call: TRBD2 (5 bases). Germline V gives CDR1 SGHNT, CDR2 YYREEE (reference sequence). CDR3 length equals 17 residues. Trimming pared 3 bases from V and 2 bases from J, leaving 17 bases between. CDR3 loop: CASSSISRAVNTGELFF. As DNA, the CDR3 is TGTGCCAGCAGCTCCATCTCTCGAGCGGTTAACACCGGGGAGCTGTTTTTT.

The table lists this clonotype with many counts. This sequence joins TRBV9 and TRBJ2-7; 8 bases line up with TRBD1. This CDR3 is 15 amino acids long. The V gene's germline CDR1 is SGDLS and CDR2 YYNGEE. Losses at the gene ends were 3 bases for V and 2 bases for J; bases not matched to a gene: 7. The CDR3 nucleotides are TGTGCCAGCAGCGGAGGACAGGGCGGAACCTACGAGCAGTACTTC. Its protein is CASSGGQGGTYEQYF.

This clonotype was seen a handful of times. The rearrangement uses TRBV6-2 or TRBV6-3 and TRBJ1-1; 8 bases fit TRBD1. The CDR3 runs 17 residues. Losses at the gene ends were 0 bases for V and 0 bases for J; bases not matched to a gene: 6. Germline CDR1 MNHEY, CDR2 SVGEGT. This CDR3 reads CASSYSMDRAMNTEAFF. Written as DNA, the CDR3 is TGTGCCAGCAGTTACTCGATGGACAGGGCAATGAACACTGAAGCTTTCTTT.

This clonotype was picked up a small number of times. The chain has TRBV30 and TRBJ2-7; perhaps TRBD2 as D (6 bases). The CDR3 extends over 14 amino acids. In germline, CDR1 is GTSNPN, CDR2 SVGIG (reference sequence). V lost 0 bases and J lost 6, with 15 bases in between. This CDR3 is CAWSVPGGGGEQYF. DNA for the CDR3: TGTGCCTGGAGTGTACCCGGGGGAGGAGGCGAGCAGTACTTC.

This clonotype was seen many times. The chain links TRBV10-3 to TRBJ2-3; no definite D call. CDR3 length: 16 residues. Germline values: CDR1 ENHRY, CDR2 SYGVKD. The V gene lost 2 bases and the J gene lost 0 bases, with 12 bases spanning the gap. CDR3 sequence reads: CAISEGQFTSTDTQYF. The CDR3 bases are TGTGCCATCAGTGAGGGTCAGTTTACTAGCACAGATACGCAGTATTTT.

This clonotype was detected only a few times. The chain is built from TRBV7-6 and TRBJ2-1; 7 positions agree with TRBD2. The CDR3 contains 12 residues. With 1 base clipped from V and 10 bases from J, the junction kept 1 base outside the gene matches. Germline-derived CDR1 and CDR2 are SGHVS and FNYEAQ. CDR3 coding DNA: TGTGCCAGCAGCTTAGGGGGGGGGGAGCAGTTCTTC. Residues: CASSLGGGEQFF.

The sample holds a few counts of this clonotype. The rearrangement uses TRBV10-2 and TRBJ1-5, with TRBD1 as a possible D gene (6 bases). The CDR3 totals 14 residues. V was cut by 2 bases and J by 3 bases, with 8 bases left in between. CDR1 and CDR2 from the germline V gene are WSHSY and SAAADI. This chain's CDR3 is CASSEGQNNQPQHF. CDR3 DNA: TGCGCCAGCAGTGAGGGACAGAACAATCAGCCCCAGCATTTT.

The CDR3, as DNA: TGTGCCAGCACCTCCGCGTATAAACGCTATGGCTACACCTTC. Translation: CASTSAYKRYGYTF. This rearrangement joins TRBV6-2 or TRBV6-3 to TRBJ1-2, with no clear D. V lost 7 bases, J lost 4 bases, and 16 bases lay in between. This CDR3 has 14 amino acids. CDR1 is MNHEY, CDR2 SVGEGT, per germline.

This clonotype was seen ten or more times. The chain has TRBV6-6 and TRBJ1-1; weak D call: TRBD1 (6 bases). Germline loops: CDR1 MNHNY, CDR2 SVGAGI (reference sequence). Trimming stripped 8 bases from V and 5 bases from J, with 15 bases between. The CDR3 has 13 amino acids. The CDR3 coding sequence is TGTGCCAGCTACAGGGTGGAGGGAACTGAAGCTTTCTTT. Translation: CASYRVEGTEAFF.

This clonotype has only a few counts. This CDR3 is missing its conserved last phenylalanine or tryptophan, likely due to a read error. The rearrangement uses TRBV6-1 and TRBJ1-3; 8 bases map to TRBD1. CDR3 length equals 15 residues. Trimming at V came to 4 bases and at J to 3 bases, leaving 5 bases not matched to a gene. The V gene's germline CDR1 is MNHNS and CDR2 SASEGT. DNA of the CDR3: TGTGCCAGCAGTGCTGACAGGGGAAGTGGAAACACCATATATTTG. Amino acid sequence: CASSADRGSGNTIYL.

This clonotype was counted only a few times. The DNA of the CDR3 is TGCAGTGCTAGTTCACCAAGAGAGCGGGGAACCACCTACAATGAGCAGTTCTTC. It codes for CSASSPRERGTTYNEQFF. The V call is TRBV20-1, the J call TRBJ2-1, with TRBD2 identical over 7 bases. V lost 3 bases to trimming and J lost 2 bases; unmatched junction nucleotides: 16. The germline gives CDR1 DFQATT, CDR2 SNEGSKA (reference sequence). This CDR3 spans 18 amino acids.

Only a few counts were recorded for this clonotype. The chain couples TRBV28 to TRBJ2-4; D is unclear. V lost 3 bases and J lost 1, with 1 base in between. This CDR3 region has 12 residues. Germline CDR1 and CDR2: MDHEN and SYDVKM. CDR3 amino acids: CASSFAKNIQYF. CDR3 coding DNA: TGTGCCAGCAGTTTCGCCAAAAACATTCAGTACTTC.

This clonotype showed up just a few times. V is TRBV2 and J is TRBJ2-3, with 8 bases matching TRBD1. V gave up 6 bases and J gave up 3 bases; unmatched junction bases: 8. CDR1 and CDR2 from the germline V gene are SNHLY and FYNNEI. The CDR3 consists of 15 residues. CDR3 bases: TGTGCCAGCAGCAGTGACAGGGGTGGGACAGATACGCAGTATTTT. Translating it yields CASSSDRGGTDTQYF.

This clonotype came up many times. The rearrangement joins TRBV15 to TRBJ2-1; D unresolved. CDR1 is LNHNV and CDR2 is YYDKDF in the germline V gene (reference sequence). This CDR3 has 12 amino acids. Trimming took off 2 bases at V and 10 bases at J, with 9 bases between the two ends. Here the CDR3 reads CATSRRAMEQFF. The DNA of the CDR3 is TGTGCCACCAGCAGACGGGCGATGGAGCAGTTCTTC.

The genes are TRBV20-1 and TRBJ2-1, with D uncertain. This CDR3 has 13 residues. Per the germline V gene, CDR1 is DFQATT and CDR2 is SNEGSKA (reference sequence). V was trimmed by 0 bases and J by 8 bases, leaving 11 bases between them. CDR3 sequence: CSARDPRSYEQFF. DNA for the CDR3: TGCAGTGCTAGAGATCCTCGGAGCTATGAGCAGTTCTTC.